The text below deals with one TCR beta chain. The data derive from a study of Ad26.COV2.S vaccination and SARS-CoV-2 variants. Assay: immunoSEQ multiplex PCR; the TCRdb copy retains only in-frame clones and omits some. The sample carries a few hundred thousand clones, over 75% recorded once. This sample's treatment: 15 to 20 received Ad26.COV2.S at low or high dose, single or two shots; roughly five received placebo; per-sample allocation not given. Day 63 after the first injection of vaccine or placebo was the sampling time. The V gene lost 1 base and the J gene lost 3 bases, with 11 bases spanning the gap. CDR1 SGDLS and CDR2 YYNGEE come from the germline V gene. The CDR3 covers 14 residues.

The J gene is TRBJ2-7, the V gene TRBV9; tentative D call: TRBD2 (5 bases). This material consisted of peripheral blood, taken in a trial of Ad26.COV2.S vaccine versus placebo. This sequence originates from a person aged 18-65 years who received the Ad26.COV2.S COVID-19 vaccine or a placebo. The CDR3 coding sequence is TGTGCCAGCAGCGTACGGTGGGAGAGCTACGAGCAGTACTTC. Encoded protein: CASSVRWESYEQYF.